These 30 T cell receptor beta chains share one sample of origin, sequenced in a study of HIV-infected patients and healthy controls. Reverse transcription used about 500 ng RNA and constant-region primers for alpha and beta. Each of the alpha and beta chains got its own library through chain-specific third strand synthesis with indices. TCRdb passed the 5' RACE reads through MiXCR, listing each CDR3 protein once. Found here are around 8,000 distinct CDR3 sequences, about 7% of them singletons; the top ten hold 20% to 25%. Antiretroviral therapy had run roughly three months, about 14 weeks, before follow-up blood collection. The repertoire came from unfractionated whole blood and reflected all unsorted peripheral T cells. The starting material was blood, obtained during antiretroviral therapy. The origin of the receptors is an adult with HIV infection.

About this clonotype itself: At one boundary the junction diverges from the germline segment, which might be a read error. This beta chain turned up in a library designed for alpha chains; as an off-target read, its abundance says little. The chain joins TRBV29-1 to TRBJ2-2, with 8 nucleotides matching TRBD2. The CDR3 covers 13 residues. The germline V gene has CDR1 SQVTM and CDR2 ANQGSEA. The CDR3 is CGVGTSPPGELFF. The CDR3 nucleotides are TGCGGCGTGGGGACTAGTCCCCCCGGGGAGTTGTTTTTT.

Within the sample, this clonotype is medium-sized. This beta chain is a stray sequence in a library constructed for alpha chains; its clone size is not meaningful. This rearrangement joins TRBV3-1 to TRBJ2-1; 14 bases align to TRBD2. The length of the CDR3 is 16 residues. CDR1 and CDR2 (germline): LGHDT, YNNKEL (reference sequence). V was clipped by 4 bases and J by 8 bases; unmatched bases: 7. Here the CDR3 DNA reads TGTGCCAGCAGCCCCGAGGGACTAGCGGGGGTCTATGAGCAGTTCTTC. It yields the protein CASSPEGLAGVYEQFF.

This clonotype was picked up many times. Because this beta chain is a stray read in a library intended to capture alpha chains, its abundance should not be given much weight. The chain employs TRBV5-3 and TRBJ2-1; perhaps TRBD2 as D (6 bases). TRBV5-3 is an ORF, with its function uncertain. The CDR3 runs 15 residues. The germline V and J ends were trimmed by 4 bases and 7 bases, with 18 bases remaining between them. The CDR3 sequence is CARSPQAGARNEQFF. The DNA of the CDR3 is TGTGCCAGAAGCCCTCAAGCGGGCGCTCGGAATGAGCAGTTCTTC.

As regards this clonotype: This beta chain is an off-target read within a library intended for alpha chains, so its frequency means little. This chain links TRBV18 with TRBJ1-1, with 10 bases identical to TRBD1. The ends lost 5 bases at V and 5 bases at J; junction bases unmatched: 8. Germline loops: CDR1 KGHSH, CDR2 LQKENI. CDR3 size: 15 residues. In DNA, the CDR3 is TGTGCCAGCTCAGGGACAGGGGCCTTGGGGACTGAAGCTTTCTTT. Its protein product is CASSGTGALGTEAFF.

This clonotype was counted at least ten times. Since it is a stray read in a library aimed at alpha chains, this beta chain has a size that is not meaningful. The CDR3 bases are TGCGCCAGCAGCTTGGGGCAGGGGATGGGAGAGACCCAGTACTTC. It specifies CASSLGQGMGETQYF. The chain recombines TRBV5-1 with TRBJ2-5; D might be TRBD1 (6 bases). Germline V lookup: CDR1 SGHRS, CDR2 YFSETQ. This CDR3 has 15 amino acids. V lost 0 bases to trimming and J lost 4 bases, with 13 bases between them. Full variable domain (remainder filled in from reference TRBV5-1 and TRBJ2-5): KAGVTQTPRYLIKTRGQQVTLSCSPISGHRSVSWYQQTPGQGLQFLFEYFSETQRNKGNFPGRFSGRQFSNSRSEMNVSTLELGDSALYLCASSLGQGMGETQYFGPGTRLLVL.

This clonotype is medium-sized (0.01 to 0.1%) in the sample. Being off target in a library aimed at alpha chains, this beta chain has a size of little meaning. J is TRBJ2-6 and V is TRBV7-9; unclear D gene. Germline loops: CDR1 SEHNR, CDR2 FQNEAQ (reference sequence). Trimming removed 1 base at V and 0 bases at J, with 10 bases between. The CDR3 totals 17 residues. The CDR3 DNA reads as TGTGCCAGCAGCTTAGTCCCACCCTTCTCTGGGGCCAACGTCCTGACTTTC. Protein product: CASSLVPPFSGANVLTF.

There are many counts of this clonotype. This beta chain is off target for a library built for alpha chains, so its abundance means little. The V and J genes are TRBV12-3 or TRBV12-4 and TRBJ2-3; D not resolved. V lost 6 bases and J lost 1, with 5 bases in between. CDR3 length: 12 amino acids. The CDR3 reads CASRVRTDTQYF. DNA of the CDR3: TGTGCCAGCAGGGTTCGCACAGATACGCAGTATTTT.

By share, this clonotype counts as medium-sized (0.01 to 0.1%). This beta chain is a stray read from a library made for alpha chains; its abundance is not meaningful. The chain recombines TRBV29-1 with TRBJ2-1, with a tentative D call TRBD1 (6 bases). The length of the CDR3 is 11 residues. Germline CDR1 reads SQVTM; CDR2 reads ANQGSEA. Trimming took off 4 bases at V and 9 bases at J, with 10 bases between the two ends. Written as DNA, the CDR3 is TGCAGCGTTGTACAGGGAATTGAGCAGTTCTTC. Translated: CSVVQGIEQFF.

This clonotype was observed many times. This beta chain slipped into a library made for alpha chains as a stray read, so its size is not meaningful. The chain uses TRBV7-6 and TRBJ2-7, with D perhaps TRBD1 or TRBD2 (6 bases each). The germline V gene encodes CDR1 SGHVS and CDR2 FNYEAQ. With 5 bases removed from V and 3 bases from J, the gap between germline ends came to 14 bases. This CDR3 comprises 14 residues. Here the CDR3 DNA reads TGTGCCAGCAGCCCAAGTGAGGGGGGCTACGAGCAGTACTTC. This gives the protein CASSPSEGGYEQYF.

This clonotype was counted ten times or more. A library prepared for alpha chains yielded this beta chain as an off-target read; its size is of little meaning. V is TRBV6-5 and J is TRBJ2-5; D may match TRBD1 or TRBD2 (5 bases each). Germline values: CDR1 MNHEY, CDR2 SVGAGI. This CDR3 spans 16 amino acids. V lost 6 bases, J lost 0 bases, and 17 bases lay in between. The CDR3 DNA is TGTGCCAGCAGCGTTACGTCAGGGAGCTACCAAGAGACCCAGTACTTC. This codes for CASSVTSGSYQETQYF.

Relative to its sample, this clonotype is medium-sized. This beta chain slipped into a library made for alpha chains as a stray read, so its size is not meaningful. This sequence joins TRBV18 and TRBJ1-3; 7 nucleotides agree with TRBD1. The CDR3 extends over 15 amino acids. Germline V gives CDR1 KGHSH, CDR2 LQKENI. Trimming at V came to 3 bases and at J to 4 bases, leaving 6 bases not matched to a gene. The CDR3 loop is CASSPSTGKGNTIYF. Written as DNA, the CDR3 is TGTGCCAGCTCACCGTCGACAGGGAAGGGAAACACCATATATTTT.

A word on this clonotype: The library was built for alpha chains, so this beta chain is an off-target read and its size means little. The chain is built from TRBV12-3 or TRBV12-4 and TRBJ1-5; the D is unclear. This CDR3 is 11 amino acids long. Trimming removed 3 bases from V and 6 bases from J, with 3 bases in between. The CDR3, as DNA: TGTGCCAGCAGTTTTGGTCAGCCCCAGCATTTT. Residues: CASSFGQPQHF.

At least ten counts were recorded for this clonotype. Within a library made for alpha chains, this beta chain is off target, and its count is uninformative. The rearrangement links TRBV29-1 to TRBJ2-2; 7 bases are a match to TRBD2. Germline loops: CDR1 SQVTM, CDR2 ANQGSEA. V was clipped by 4 bases and J by 1 base; unmatched bases: 0. The CDR3 is made up of 13 amino acids. Here the CDR3 reads CSVASGNTGELFF. CDR3 bases: TGCAGCGTTGCTAGCGGGAACACCGGGGAGCTGTTTTTT.

This clonotype showed up many times. A library made for alpha chains picked up this beta chain off target, so its size means little. The chain employs TRBV6-1 and TRBJ2-7, with TRBD2 identical over 7 bases. Germline lookup yields CDR1 MNHNS and CDR2 SASEGT. CDR3 length: 15 amino acids. Unmatched junction bases numbered 9, after V lost 3 bases and J lost 4 bases. CDR3 coding DNA: TGTGCCAGCAGTGACCCTACTAGCGTTCGATACGAGCAGTACTTC. Translated, it gives CASSDPTSVRYEQYF.

Many counts were recorded for this clonotype. Little can be read into the size of this beta chain, an off-target read in a library designed for alpha chains. The chain uses TRBV3-1 and TRBJ2-5; the D is unclear. This CDR3 region has 12 residues. Trimming pared 0 bases from V and 4 bases from J, leaving 3 bases between. Germline V gene sequence: CDR1 LGHDT, CDR2 YNNKEL (reference sequence). The CDR3 region is CASSQDRETQYF. CDR3 sequence (DNA): TGTGCCAGCAGCCAAGACAGAGAGACCCAGTACTTC.

This clonotype was seen many times. The library was designed around alpha chains, so this beta chain is a stray read whose abundance carries little weight. The chain recombines TRBV29-1 with TRBJ2-7; TRBD1 matches at 9 bases. This CDR3 is 13 amino acids long. With 5 bases clipped from V and 3 bases from J, the junction kept 5 bases outside the gene matches. Per germline, CDR1 SQVTM and CDR2 ANQGSEA. The CDR3 loop reads CSVRTGENYEQYF. The CDR3 DNA sequence: TGCAGCGTTAGGACAGGGGAAAACTACGAGCAGTACTTC.

This clonotype has only a few counts. Because the library targeted alpha chains, this beta chain is an off-target read whose size means little. The V and J genes are TRBV27 and TRBJ2-6, with 7 bases fitting TRBD1. This CDR3 spans 15 amino acids. The V segment lost 5 bases and the J segment 4 bases; nucleotides outside the gene matches: 5. The germline V gene has CDR1 MNHEY and CDR2 SMNVEV (reference sequence). The CDR3 protein is CASSQQGTGANVLTF. The CDR3 DNA reads as TGTGCCAGCAGTCAACAGGGGACGGGGGCCAACGTCCTGACTTTC. Full variable domain (outside the CDR3, taken from reference TRBV27 and TRBJ2-6): EAQVTQNPRYLITVTGKKLTVTCSQNMNHEYMSWYRQDPGLGLRQIYYSMNVEVTDKGDVPEGYKVSRKEKRNFPLILESPSPNQTSLYFCASSQQGTGANVLTFGAGSRLTVL.

As to this clonotype: Because this beta chain is a stray read in a library intended to capture alpha chains, its abundance should not be given much weight. The chain employs TRBV3-1 and TRBJ2-1; D possibly corresponds to TRBD2 (6 bases). Deletions cut 6 bases from V and 7 bases from J, with 28 bases between. The CDR3 has 18 amino acids. Per germline, CDR1 LGHDT and CDR2 YNNKEL (reference sequence). The CDR3 coding sequence is TGTGCCAGCAGTCCCGTATTCGGGGGAGAGGGTTCTAGGAATGAGCAGTTCTTC. The encoded protein is CASSPVFGGEGSRNEQFF.

A few counts support this clonotype. Since it is a stray read in a library aimed at alpha chains, this beta chain has a size that is not meaningful. The chain has TRBV19 and TRBJ1-1; D gene uncertain. CDR3 length: 14 residues. With 5 bases removed from V and 0 bases from J, the gap between germline ends came to 10 bases. Germline CDR1 reads LNHDA; CDR2 reads SQIVND (reference sequence). The CDR3 nucleotides read TGTGCCAGTAGTCTACAGCTTATGAACACTGAAGCTTTCTTT. Translated, it gives CASSLQLMNTEAFF.

This clonotype showed up many times. Within a library made for alpha chains, this beta chain is off target, and its count is uninformative. The chain has TRBV18 and TRBJ1-5, with D unresolved. Between the trimmed V and J ends, which lost 3 bases and 4 bases, there was a span of 7 bases. CDR3 length: 13 amino acids. Germline lookup yields CDR1 KGHSH and CDR2 LQKENI. The CDR3 reads CASSPSSNQPQHF. The CDR3 bases are TGTGCCAGCTCACCTTCCTCGAATCAGCCCCAGCATTTT.

The sample holds many counts of this clonotype. This beta chain appears as a stray read in a library generated for alpha chains; its size is not informative. The chain employs TRBV12-3 or TRBV12-4 and TRBJ2-7, with D uncertain. CDR3 length equals 14 residues. V lost 5 bases, J lost 3 bases, and 14 bases lay in between. Written as DNA, the CDR3 is TGTGCCAGCAGTCCCTATGGGTCTAGCTACGAGCAGTACTTC. It yields the protein CASSPYGSSYEQYF.

This clonotype is classed as medium-sized (0.01 to 0.1%). Being off target in a library aimed at alpha chains, this beta chain has a size of little meaning. The chain couples TRBV29-1 to TRBJ2-7; D tentatively fits TRBD1 or TRBD2 (5 bases each). The CDR3 spans 10 residues. V lost 5 bases and J 6 bases, leaving 8 bases between the germline ends. Germline V gene sequence: CDR1 SQVTM, CDR2 ANQGSEA. CDR3 nucleotide sequence: TGCAGCGTTAAAGGGACCGAGCAGTACTTC. This encodes CSVKGTEQYF.

In this sample, this clonotype turned up many times. In a library made to pick up alpha chains, this beta chain is a stray read with a size that means little. J is TRBJ2-3 and V is TRBV20-1, with 12 bases aligning to TRBD2. Looked up from germline, CDR1 is DFQATT and CDR2 is SNEGSKA (reference sequence). The CDR3 loop spans 15 amino acids. V dropped 6 bases and J dropped 0; count of bases not matched to a gene: 4. The CDR3 sequence: CSARTSGASTDTQYF. The CDR3 region has the DNA TGCAGTGCGCGGACTAGCGGGGCTAGCACAGATACGCAGTATTTT.

In its sample, this clonotype ranks as medium-sized. This beta chain is a stray sequence in a library constructed for alpha chains; its clone size is not meaningful. V is TRBV10-1 and J is TRBJ1-1; D is uncertain. V gave up 0 bases and J gave up 3 bases, with 11 bases separating them. The germline gives CDR1 WNHNN, CDR2 SYGVQD (reference sequence). The CDR3 runs to 15 residues. The CDR3 spells CASSESPHRDTEAFF. The CDR3 DNA reads TGCGCCAGCAGTGAGTCGCCTCATCGGGACACTGAAGCTTTCTTT.

This clonotype is categorized as medium-sized (0.01 to 0.1%). This beta chain is a stray sequence in a library constructed for alpha chains; its clone size is not meaningful. The gene calls are TRBV5-6 and TRBJ2-1, with D possibly matching TRBD2 (5 bases). The CDR3 spans 11 residues. The germline V gene encodes CDR1 SGHDT and CDR2 YYEEEE. With 6 bases removed from V and 7 bases from J, the gap between germline ends came to 8 bases. CDR3 DNA sequence: TGTGCCAGCATCGGGGTAAATGAGCAGTTCTTC. This codes for CASIGVNEQFF.

By sample fraction, this clonotype is medium-sized. Found in a library prepared for alpha chains, this beta chain is an off-target read, and its abundance has little meaning. V usage is TRBV10-3 and J usage is TRBJ2-2; possible D gene TRBD2, 6 bases. The CDR3 contains 17 residues. Germline CDR1 is ENHRY and CDR2 is SYGVKD. The V end was cut by 0 bases, the J end by 0 bases, with 11 bases between. The CDR3 region has the DNA TGTGCCATCAGTGAGTCTGGGGGACTCGCGAACACCGGGGAGCTGTTTTTT. It specifies CAISESGGLANTGELFF.

By share, this clonotype counts as medium-sized. Since it is a stray read in a library aimed at alpha chains, this beta chain has a size that is not meaningful. J is TRBJ2-3 and V is TRBV4-2; perhaps D is TRBD1 or TRBD2 (6 bases each). The CDR3 contains 16 residues. The germline CDR1 and CDR2 sequences are LGHNA and YNFKEQ. Trimming shortened V by 0 bases and J by 1 base, and 11 bases separated the two germline ends. CDR3 in amino acids: CASSQDPGGGTDTQYF. The DNA for the CDR3 is TGTGCCAGCAGCCAAGATCCCGGGGGCGGCACAGATACGCAGTATTTT.

This clonotype was detected many times. This beta chain was picked up by a library intended for alpha chains and is off target, so its count carries little meaning. This rearrangement joins TRBV28 to TRBJ1-1; 9 bases are shared with TRBD1. This CDR3 has 12 residues. Looked up from germline, CDR1 is MDHEN and CDR2 is SYDVKM. J lost 6 bases, V lost 6 bases, and 2 bases had no gene match. The DNA of the CDR3 is TGTGCCAGCAGGGACAGGGGCGCTGAAGCTTTCTTT. This gives the protein CASRDRGAEAFF.

By share, this clonotype ranks as large (0.1 to 1%). This beta chain is a stray sequence in a library constructed for alpha chains; its clone size is not meaningful. The chain recombines TRBV7-6 with TRBJ2-1; D ambiguous. CDR1 and CDR2 from the germline V gene are SGHVS and FNYEAQ. The CDR3 is 15 residues long. V gave up 5 bases and J gave up 1 base, with 12 bases separating them. CDR3 bases: TGTGCCAGCAGCCTCCAAACGGAATCCTACAATGAGCAGTTCTTC. Translated: CASSLQTESYNEQFF.

This clonotype has a count of ten or more. As an off-target read in a library built for alpha chains, this beta chain has a frequency of little significance. The chain couples TRBV14 to TRBJ1-5, with D unclear. This CDR3 has 13 residues. V dropped 2 bases and J dropped 3 bases, with 5 bases sitting between them. The germline V gene encodes CDR1 SGHDN and CDR2 FVKESK. DNA of the CDR3: TGTGCCAGCAGCCAACATCTCAATCAGCCCCAGCATTTT. This sequence encodes CASSQHLNQPQHF.